The 30 T cell receptor beta chains below were found in one sample sequenced in a study of neurological immune-mediated disorders. TCRdb independently ran MiXCR on the 5' RACE reads; one entry per CDR3 protein. The sample includes tens of thousands of distinct CDR3 sequences, over 20% of them seen just once. Sequencing was done on a sample of PBMCs. These receptors were taken from a woman between 65 and 79 years old in good health.

This clonotype was counted many times. The chain links TRBV5-1 to TRBJ2-2; D remains ambiguous. CDR1 SGHRS and CDR2 YFSETQ come from the germline V gene. V was cut by 4 bases and J by 1 base, with 8 bases left in between. The CDR3 sequence is 14 residues long. The CDR3 protein is CASSVMWNTGELFF. CDR3 sequence (DNA): TGCGCCAGCAGCGTCATGTGGAACACCGGGGAGCTGTTTTTT.

This clonotype was seen repeatedly, ten times or more. This rearrangement joins TRBV29-1 to TRBJ2-3, with TRBD2 matching over 7 bases. The CDR3 loop spans 15 amino acids. Germline CDR1 is SQVTM and CDR2 is ANQGSEA. The V gene end was trimmed by 1 base and the J gene end by 2 bases; junction bases not matched to a gene: 6. The CDR3 region is CSVEGLAENTDTQYF. Here the CDR3 DNA reads TGCAGCGTTGAAGGCCTAGCGGAGAACACAGATACGCAGTATTTT.

This clonotype was counted at least ten times. The chain is built from TRBV7-2 and TRBJ2-1; no clear D. The germline V and J ends were trimmed by 4 bases and 7 bases, with 14 bases remaining between them. CDR3 size: 14 residues. CDR1 and CDR2 from the germline V gene are SGHTA and FQGNSA. The CDR3: CASSSGGRVNEQFF. The CDR3 DNA sequence: TGTGCCAGCAGCTCGGGCGGAAGGGTGAATGAGCAGTTCTTC.

The chain couples TRBV20-1 to TRBJ2-7; possible D gene TRBD1, 6 bases. CDR3 length: 17 residues. V lost 6 bases and J 2 bases, leaving 26 bases between the germline ends. Looked up from germline, CDR1 is DFQATT and CDR2 is SNEGSKA (reference sequence). In DNA, the CDR3 is TGCAGTGCCCAAACGATCCGGACAGCATCAGAAGCCTACGAGCAGTACTTC. Protein sequence: CSAQTIRTASEAYEQYF.

Many counts were recorded for this clonotype. The gene calls are TRBV3-1 and TRBJ1-4; D gene unclear. The CDR3 has 12 residues. Germline V lookup: CDR1 LGHDT, CDR2 YNNKEL (reference sequence). With 3 bases removed from V and 4 bases from J, the gap between germline ends came to 3 bases. The CDR3 nucleotides are TGTGCCAGCAGCCACCTTAATGAAAAACTGTTTTTT. This codes for CASSHLNEKLFF.

Many counts were recorded for this clonotype. The rearrangement joins TRBV7-9 to TRBJ1-3, with D tentatively TRBD1 (6 bases). Germline V lookup: CDR1 SEHNR, CDR2 FQNEAQ (reference sequence). V dropped 2 bases and J dropped 0 bases, with 8 bases sitting between them. The CDR3 consists of 15 residues. CDR3 coding DNA: TGTGCCAGCAGCTTAACGACAGGCTCTGGAAACACCATATATTTT. Its translation is CASSLTTGSGNTIYF.

This clonotype appeared many times. This rearrangement joins TRBV6-2 or TRBV6-3 to TRBJ1-5; TRBD1 matches at 10 bases. This CDR3 spans 15 amino acids. V lost 7 bases and J lost 8; bases outside the gene matches: 11. Germline CDR1 is MNHEY and CDR2 is SVGEGT. The CDR3 nucleotides are TGTGCCAGCAAAAGGGGACAGGGGTCGCCCGAGCCCCAGCATTTT. Protein: CASKRGQGSPEPQHF.

This clonotype has a count of ten or more. The rearrangement links TRBV6-4 to TRBJ2-2; TRBD2 matches 13 bases. Germline V gene data show CDR1 as MRHNA and CDR2 as SNTAGT. This CDR3 comprises 15 residues. V shed 4 bases, J shed 6 bases, and the junction held 2 bases outside the gene matches. The CDR3 DNA follows: TGTGCCAGCAGTGGGACTAGCGGGAGTTCCGGGGAGCTGTTTTTT. Amino acid sequence: CASSGTSGSSGELFF.

This clonotype showed up many times. This chain uses TRBV7-9 with TRBJ2-1, with D hard to call. V lost 2 bases and J lost 0, with 11 bases in between. Germline values: CDR1 SEHNR, CDR2 FQNEAQ (reference sequence). The CDR3 extends over 16 amino acids. The chain's CDR3 is CASSLRHGSSYNEQFF. Here the CDR3 DNA reads TGTGCCAGCAGCTTAAGGCACGGAAGCTCCTACAATGAGCAGTTCTTC.

Many counts were recorded for this clonotype. The chain combines TRBV3-1 with TRBJ1-5; D remains unclear. The V end lost 1 base, the J end lost 6 bases, and 7 bases lay between the germline ends. Germline loops: CDR1 LGHDT, CDR2 YNNKEL (reference sequence). The CDR3 runs 13 residues. The CDR3 loop is CASSQGVRQPQHF. The CDR3 DNA is TGTGCCAGCAGCCAAGGCGTCCGTCAGCCCCAGCATTTT.

The chain uses TRBV20-1 and TRBJ2-2; the D gene is possibly TRBD2 (7 bases). V was pared by 4 bases and J by 3 bases, with 12 bases between. Germline V gene sequence: CDR1 DFQATT, CDR2 SNEGSKA (reference sequence). The CDR3 covers 14 residues. CDR3 region: CSAMGGLDTGELFF. In DNA, the CDR3 is TGCAGTGCTATGGGGGGGCTGGACACCGGGGAGCTGTTTTTT.

This clonotype was seen ten or more times. V usage is TRBV12-3 or TRBV12-4 and J usage is TRBJ1-3; D gene uncertain. The germline V and J ends were trimmed by 7 bases and 5 bases, with 18 bases remaining between them. CDR3 length equals 15 residues. In nucleotides, the CDR3 is TGTGCCAGCACCCCTTACCTGCAGGAAAGAAACACCATATATTTT. This sequence encodes CASTPYLQERNTIYF.

The chain uses TRBV19 and TRBJ2-3; either TRBD1 or TRBD2 may fit D (5 bases each). The V gene lost 3 bases and the J gene lost 4 bases, with 14 bases spanning the gap. The CDR3 covers 15 residues. Germline assignment: CDR1 LNHDA and CDR2 SQIVND (reference sequence). The CDR3 sequence: CASSMGYGAADTQYF. CDR3 nucleotides: TGTGCCAGTAGTATGGGATACGGGGCGGCAGATACGCAGTATTTT.

This clonotype was recorded only once. The chain employs TRBV6-6 and TRBJ2-7; the D is unclear. The germline V gene encodes CDR1 MNHNY and CDR2 SVGAGI (reference sequence). The CDR3 is made up of 12 amino acids. Trimming pared 6 bases from V and 3 bases from J, leaving 9 bases between. The CDR3 DNA is TGTGCCAGCAGCCTAAAGGGCTACGAGCAGTACTTC. Its protein is CASSLKGYEQYF.

This clonotype has ten or more counts. This chain connects TRBV24-1 to TRBJ2-1, with D perhaps matching TRBD1 (5 bases). CDR1 and CDR2 (germline): KGHDR, SFDVKD. The CDR3 spans 17 residues. The ends were cut back, 4 bases at V and 2 bases at J, with 17 bases in the middle. CDR3 sequence (DNA): TGTGCCACCAGTGACCCTCAGGGAAAGGGCCCCTACAATGAGCAGTTCTTC. Translated, it gives CATSDPQGKGPYNEQFF.

This clonotype showed up many times. The CDR3 DNA follows: TGCGCCAGCAGCACGACAGGTCCCGGACTTGGTGAAAAACTGTTTTTT. Protein: CASSTTGPGLGEKLFF. The chain links TRBV5-1 to TRBJ1-4; maybe TRBD1 (6 bases). Germline CDR1 SGHRS, CDR2 YFSETQ. The CDR3 length is 16 residues. V gave up 4 bases and J gave up 7 bases, with 20 bases separating them.

This clonotype was picked up many times. This chain uses TRBV10-3 with TRBJ2-7, with TRBD1 matching 9 bases. Germline CDR1 reads ENHRY; CDR2 reads SYGVKD. The CDR3 is 15 amino acids. V trimming: 0 bases; J trimming: 7 bases; junction bases outside the gene matches: 7. The CDR3 is CAISESGQGAPEQYF. The CDR3 DNA is TGTGCCATCAGTGAGTCGGGACAGGGAGCTCCGGAGCAGTACTTC.

This clonotype was seen ten or more times. The chain carries TRBV5-1 and TRBJ1-1, with TRBD1 matching over 7 bases. V trimming: 4 bases; J trimming: 1 base; junction bases outside the gene matches: 7. The CDR3 sequence is 15 residues long. Germline CDR1 SGHRS, CDR2 YFSETQ. The DNA for the CDR3 is TGCGCCAGCAGCCCGACAGGGACGGAGAACACTGAAGCTTTCTTT. Its translation is CASSPTGTENTEAFF.

This clonotype was counted a few times. The rearrangement uses TRBV2 and TRBJ2-4; the D gene could be TRBD1 or TRBD2 (5 bases each). V lost 4 bases and J lost 9, with 10 bases in between. Germline CDR1 and CDR2: SNHLY and FYNNEI. This CDR3 spans 12 amino acids. CDR3: CASSVIGTIQYF. CDR3 nucleotides: TGTGCCAGCAGTGTGATCGGGACCATTCAGTACTTC.

V is TRBV9 and J is TRBJ2-3, with 12 bases that match TRBD2. The CDR3 has 17 amino acids. The trim removed 4 bases at V and 4 bases at J, leaving 10 bases unmatched. The germline V gene has CDR1 SGDLS and CDR2 YYNGEE. The CDR3, as DNA: TGTGCCAGCAGCCCCCTAGCGGGAGGGCCTCCCCCAGATACGCAGTATTTT. It encodes CASSPLAGGPPPDTQYF.

This clonotype was seen ten or more times. This chain joins TRBV4-1 and TRBJ2-2, with D possibly being TRBD2 (5 bases). V shed 4 bases and J shed 7 bases, with 16 bases lying between them. Per germline, CDR1 MGHRA and CDR2 YSYEKL. The CDR3 runs 15 residues. Here the CDR3 DNA reads TGCGCCAGCAGCCCCGGGGAACTAGGTGGCGGGGAGCTGTTTTTT. Its translation is CASSPGELGGGELFF.

The V gene is TRBV29-1, the J gene TRBJ2-7; D call uncertain. The germline gives CDR1 SQVTM, CDR2 ANQGSEA. V lost 7 bases, J lost 6 bases, and 19 bases lay in between. The CDR3 spans 13 residues. The chain's CDR3 is CSALSPRDSEQYF. As DNA, the CDR3 is TGCAGCGCTTTATCTCCTCGAGACTCCGAGCAGTACTTC.

This rearrangement joins TRBV7-2 to TRBJ2-7, with a tentative D call TRBD1 (6 bases). Per germline, CDR1 SGHTA and CDR2 FQGNSA. The CDR3 consists of 14 residues. V was clipped by 4 bases and J by 3 bases, with 13 bases between them. The CDR3 here is CASSWSGAVYEQYF. DNA for the CDR3: TGTGCCAGCAGCTGGTCAGGGGCTGTCTACGAGCAGTACTTC. The full variable domain, in which reference TRBV7-2 and TRBJ2-7 provide the parts outside the CDR3, is GAGVSQSPSNKVTEKGKDVELRCDPISGHTALYWYRQSLGQGLEFLIYFQGNSAPDKSGLPSDRFSAERTGGSVSTLTIQRTQQEDSAVYLCASSWSGAVYEQYFGPGTRLTVT.

The V gene is TRBV20-1, the J gene TRBJ1-5; TRBD1 matches at 10 bases. V shed 5 bases and J 7 bases; nucleotides not matched to a gene: 5. The germline CDR1 and CDR2 sequences are DFQATT and SNEGSKA (reference sequence). The CDR3 consists of 13 residues. This CDR3 reads CSAGTGETQPQHF. The DNA for the CDR3 is TGCAGTGCTGGGACAGGGGAAACGCAGCCCCAGCATTTT.

The chain links TRBV12-3 or TRBV12-4 to TRBJ2-2; weak D call: TRBD1 (6 bases). CDR3 length: 15 residues. Trimming stripped 1 base from V and 6 bases from J, with 12 bases between. CDR3 nucleotides: TGTGCCAGCAGTTTAGGTACAGGGTATGCCGGGGAGCTGTTTTTT. This sequence encodes CASSLGTGYAGELFF.

The sample holds a few counts of this clonotype. This chain joins TRBV12-3 or TRBV12-4 and TRBJ1-1; weak D call: TRBD1 (5 bases). Trimming pared 6 bases from V and 11 bases from J, leaving 16 bases between. This CDR3 comprises 12 residues. The CDR3 sequence: CASSSAGIAAFF. The DNA for the CDR3 is TGTGCCAGCAGCTCCGCAGGGATCGCGGCTTTCTTT.

The chain links TRBV19 to TRBJ2-1; a possible D gene is TRBD1 (6 bases). Germline CDR1 reads LNHDA; CDR2 reads SQIVND (reference sequence). The CDR3 spans 13 residues. Between the trimmed V and J ends, which lost 3 bases and 4 bases, there was a span of 7 bases. CDR3 region: CASSMTGYNEQFF. CDR3 coding DNA: TGTGCCAGTAGTATGACAGGATACAATGAGCAGTTCTTC.

This chain uses TRBV20-1 with TRBJ2-5, with D uncertain. Germline CDR1 and CDR2: DFQATT and SNEGSKA (reference sequence). Trimming took off 0 bases at V and 2 bases at J, with 10 bases between the two ends. The CDR3 is made up of 14 amino acids. CDR3 DNA: TGCAGTGCTAGAGATGTAAGCGAGCAAGAGACCCAGTACTTC. The encoded protein is CSARDVSEQETQYF.

There are many counts of this clonotype. The rearrangement links TRBV2 to TRBJ2-2; 9 bases map to TRBD1. Germline-derived CDR1 and CDR2 are SNHLY and FYNNEI. Losses at the gene ends were 6 bases for V and 4 bases for J; bases not matched to a gene: 6. The CDR3 has 15 amino acids. The DNA for the CDR3 is TGTGCCAGCAGACAGGGGGCCACGGGCACCGGGGAGCTGTTTTTT. Translating gives CASRQGATGTGELFF.

This clonotype was observed at least ten times. The genes are TRBV9 and TRBJ1-2; D unclear. CDR3 length: 14 amino acids. Per the germline V gene, CDR1 is SGDLS and CDR2 is YYNGEE. Trimming removed 3 bases from V and 4 bases from J, with 13 bases in between. CDR3 sequence reads: CASSATLLSYGYTF. The CDR3 bases are TGTGCCAGCAGCGCGACCCTTCTATCCTATGGCTACACCTTC.